The sample holds many counts of the clone carrying this T cell receptor (beta chain). What it binds is unknown. Individual cDNA molecules were tagged with unique molecular identifiers, the study reported. TCRdb redid the calling of the 5' RACE reads with MiXCR, one entry per CDR3 protein. Among around 66,000 distinct CDR3 sequences listed, roughly 13% were seen once. This record comes from a study of early T cells in non-severe SARS-CoV-2 infection. In the study overall: The authors sequenced bulk RNA from unsorted whole blood, leaving chains unpaired. Study observations and caveats: VDJdb matching skewed toward anti-spike CD8 responses, missing private and CD4 specificities.

The CDR3 runs 14 residues. Losses at the gene ends were 4 bases for V and 6 bases for J; bases not matched to a gene: 2. From germline, CDR1 is MDHEN and CDR2 SYDVKM. The chain joins TRBV28 to TRBJ2-2; 10 bases align to TRBD2. The sample taken for sequencing was whole blood. This receptor was taken from an adult who was a healthcare worker with PCR-confirmed SARS-CoV-2 infection or an uninfected control (not recorded which). In DNA, the CDR3 is TGTGCCAGCAGTTGGAGCGGGAGGGCCGGGGAGCTGTTTTTT. Translated: CASSWSGRAGELFF.